These T cell receptor beta chains were read from a single sample in a study of vaccination effects on CD4 cells after COVID-19. Clones were sequenced by immunoSEQ multiplex PCR, and TCRdb holds only the in-frame ones, with some missing. The repertoire holds approximately 44,000 clones, with 77% as singletons. These receptors lack a known antigen. The source material was CD4+ T cells from PBMCs cultured with HCoV-NL63 spike peptides, sampled before COVID-19 vaccination. Receptor source: a human donor who received a COVID-19 vaccine. Both conserved end residues are part of each CDR3. The D gene is left open where the match is weak. Part of the rows lack a size; the others show once, few, many or a class for expanded clones.

abundance	v_gene	d_gene	j_gene	CDR3nt	CDR3aa
NA	TRBV4-1	NA	TRBJ2-5	TGCGCCAGCAGCCAAACCCACAGGGATCAAGAGACCCAGTACTTC	CASSQTHRDQETQYF
NA	TRBV2	TRBD1	TRBJ1-4	TGTGCCAGCACTCTCACCCCCAGGGGGCTCGTTGAAAAACTGTTTTTT	CASTLTPRGLVEKLFF
NA	TRBV6-2/TRBV6-3	NA	TRBJ1-5	TGTGCCAGCAGTTACCGCGGAAGCAATCAGCCCCAGCATTTT	CASSYRGSNQPQHF
NA	TRBV2	NA	TRBJ1-2	TGTGCCAGCAGGGGCGATGGGGTCTTCAGCTATGGCTACACCTTC	CASRGDGVFSYGYTF
NA	TRBV28	NA	TRBJ1-2	TGTGCCAGCGGGGAGGGAACTAACTATGGCTACACCTTC	CASGEGTNYGYTF
once	TRBV29-1	NA	TRBJ1-2	TGCAGCGTTGAAGTCAGGGGCGGTGGCTACACCTTC	CSVEVRGGGYTF
few	TRBV12-5	NA	TRBJ2-2	TGTGCTAGTGGTTTCACCGGGGAGCTGTTTTTT	CASGFTGELFF
NA	TRBV5-1	NA	TRBJ1-1	TGCGCCAGCAGCTTGGGGGGAACTCCCACTGAAGCTTTCTTT	CASSLGGTPTEAFF
few	TRBV30	NA	TRBJ1-1	TGTGCCTGGGAGGGCAGGGGGAACACTGAAGCTTTCTTT	CAWEGRGNTEAFF
NA	TRBV3-1/TRBV3-2	TRBD1	TRBJ1-5	TGTGCCAGCAGCCAAGATCTAGGAGGGGGCAGGCAGCCCCAGCATTTT	CASSQDLGGGRQPQHF
once	TRBV2	NA	TRBJ1-1	TGTGCCAGCATCCGACTCTACATGAACACTGAAGCTTTCTTT	CASIRLYMNTEAFF
NA	TRBV10-3	NA	TRBJ1-5	TGTGCCATCGGGCCAGGGAGCAATCAGCCCCAGCATTTT	CAIGPGSNQPQHF
NA	TRBV5-1	TRBD2	TRBJ2-3	TGCGCCAGCAGCACAGGGACTAGCAAAGGCACAGATACGCAGTATTTT	CASSTGTSKGTDTQYF
NA	TRBV7-2	NA	TRBJ2-5	TGTGCCAGCAGCCCGACAGGTCGTGGAGAGACCCAGTACTTC	CASSPTGRGETQYF
NA	TRBV2	TRBD1	TRBJ2-2	TGTGCCAGCAGTTCGGACAGGGACACCGGGGAGCTGTTTTTT	CASSSDRDTGELFF
NA	TRBV5-5	TRBD1	TRBJ1-2	TGTGCCAGCAGCCCTGAACAGGGGAACTATGGCTACACCTTC	CASSPEQGNYGYTF
NA	TRBV7-3	TRBD1	TRBJ2-5	TGTGCCAGCAGCTTAGCCGGGACAGGTGAAGAGACCCAGTACTTC	CASSLAGTGEETQYF
NA	TRBV7-2	NA	TRBJ2-1	TGTGCCAGCAGCCCCCCGGGGGGCCTTTACAATGAGCAGTTCTTC	CASSPPGGLYNEQFF
NA	TRBV23-1	TRBD1	TRBJ2-3	TGCGCCAGCAGTTACCCGGGACAGGGAAGAGGAGATACGCAGTATTTT	CASSYPGQGRGDTQYF
NA	TRBV7-8	NA	TRBJ1-6	TGTGCCAGCAGCTTAGAGGTGGATTCACCCCTCCACTTT	CASSLEVDSPLHF
NA	TRBV27	NA	TRBJ2-6	TGTGCCAGCAGTTCGACTAGCTCTGGGGCCAACGTCCTGACTTTC	CASSSTSSGANVLTF
NA	TRBV19	NA	TRBJ2-1	TGTGCCAGTAGTAAGGAGTTCCGAAGCTCCTACAATGAGCAGTTCTTC	CASSKEFRSSYNEQFF
NA	TRBV6-2/TRBV6-3	NA	TRBJ2-2	TGTGCCAGCAGTTTGGGACTCTATAACACCGGGGAGCTGTTTTTT	CASSLGLYNTGELFF
few	TRBV18	NA	TRBJ1-1	TGTGCCAGCTCACCACGGACCGCGGAAGGAGTGAACACTGAAGCTTTCTTT	CASSPRTAEGVNTEAFF
NA	TRBV5-6	NA	TRBJ1-5	TGTGCCAGCAGCTTGATAGGCGTGGGCAATCAGCCCCAGCATTTT	CASSLIGVGNQPQHF
NA	TRBV7-3	NA	TRBJ1-1	TGTGCCAGCAGCTTAACCGGGGGAGTGAACACTGAAGCTTTCTTT	CASSLTGGVNTEAFF
NA	TRBV10-2	NA	TRBJ1-4	TGCGCCAGCAGTGAGCAGGTCACTGTGAAAAAACTGTTTTTT	CASSEQVTVKKLFF
few	TRBV5-1	NA	TRBJ2-1	TGCGCCAGCAGCTTGGTCCAACAATACAATGAGCAGTTCTTC	CASSLVQQYNEQFF